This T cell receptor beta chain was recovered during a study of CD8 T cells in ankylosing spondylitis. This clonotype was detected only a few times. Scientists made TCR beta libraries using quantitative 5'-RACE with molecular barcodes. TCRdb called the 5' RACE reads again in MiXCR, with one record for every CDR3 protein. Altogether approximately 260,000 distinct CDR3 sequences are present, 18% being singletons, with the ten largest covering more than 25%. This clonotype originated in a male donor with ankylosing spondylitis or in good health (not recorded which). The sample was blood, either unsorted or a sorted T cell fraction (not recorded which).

CDR3 in DNA: TGCAGCGTTGAATCGGTTGGACAGACCTACGAGCAGTACTTC. Its translation: CSVESVGQTYEQYF. V is TRBV29-1 and J is TRBJ2-7, with D tentatively TRBD1 (6 bases). Trimming cost V 2 bases and J 2 bases, with 13 bases left between them. The CDR3 loop spans 14 amino acids. Germline CDR1 SQVTM, CDR2 ANQGSEA.